These T cell receptor beta chains were read from a single sample in a study of blood T cell repertoires in COVID-19. Sequencing was performed with immunoSEQ multiplex PCR; in TCRdb, only in-frame clones are kept and a portion is missing. The repertoire has some 80,000 clones, 75% to 90% of them found once; the top ten carry 18%. Sequenced: peripheral blood. The receptor set was obtained from a human donor in a cohort sampled during active COVID-19. Each CDR3 is given with its conserved first and last residue. D genes are given only for firm matches. Clone size is stated in some rows and not others, as once, few, many or a class when expanded.

>-|-|TRBV18|TRBJ2-5
TGTGCCAGCTCACCACCGCTGGGGCCTGGGGAGACCCAGTACTTC
CASSPPLGPGETQYF
>TRBD1|-|TRBV6-5|TRBJ1-1
TGTGCCAGCACGTTTGGCAGGGGGCGAACTGAAGCTTTCTTT
CASTFGRGRTEAFF
>TRBD1|few|TRBV19|TRBJ1-1
TGTGCCAGTAGCCCGAGGACAGGGAGGGACACTGAAGCTTTCTTT
CASSPRTGRDTEAFF
>-|-|TRBV27|TRBJ1-4
TGTGCCAGCAGTTCAAAGACAGGTACAACTAATGAAAAACTGTTTTTT
CASSSKTGTTNEKLFF
>TRBD2|-|TRBV11-3|TRBJ2-7
TGTGCCAGCAGCTTAGCCCACTCCTTGACTAGCGGGGGGTACGAGCAGTACTTC
CASSLAHSLTSGGYEQYF
>-|-|TRBV7-9|TRBJ1-6
TGTGCCAGCAGCTCCCAAGAGGGTGGAGATGCACCCCTCCACTTT
CASSSQEGGDAPLHF
>TRBD1|-|TRBV11-3|TRBJ2-5
TGTGCCAGCAGCTTAGGGGGACAGGGAATACAAGAGACCCAGTACTTC
CASSLGGQGIQETQYF
>-|-|TRBV28|TRBJ1-6
TGTGCCAGCAGTTTTGGTACAGCAAATTCACCCCTCCACTTT
CASSFGTANSPLHF
>-|-|TRBV4-3|TRBJ2-3
TGCGCCAGCAGCCAAGACAGGGTGTCAGATACGCAGTATTTT
CASSQDRVSDTQYF
>-|-|TRBV5-6|TRBJ1-3
TGTGCCAGCAGCTTGTCCAGCTCTGGAAACACCATATATTTT
CASSLSSSGNTIYF
>TRBD1|few|TRBV5-1|TRBJ2-7
TGCGCCAGCAGCTACGGGACAGGGGGCGATCAGTACTTC
CASSYGTGGDQYF
>TRBD1|-|TRBV24-1|TRBJ2-5
TGTGCCACCAGTGAGGGACAGGGGCGGGAGACCCAGTACTTC
CATSEGQGRETQYF
>-|-|TRBV30|TRBJ1-3
TGTGCCTGGACCGGGGGATTTGGTGGAAACACCATATATTTT
CAWTGGFGGNTIYF
>-|-|TRBV21-1|TRBJ1-5
TGTGCCAGCAGCGAGCCCAACAGGGATCCTAATCAGCCCCAGCATTTT
CASSEPNRDPNQPQHF
>-|-|TRBV7-7|TRBJ2-2
TGTGCTAGCAGCCCGCCAGGGTTTCACACCGGGGAGCTGTTTTTT
CASSPPGFHTGELFF
>-|few|TRBV3-1/TRBV3-2|TRBJ2-2
TGTGCCAGTGCGGTTACCGGGGAGCTGTTTTTT
CASAVTGELFF
>-|-|TRBV2|TRBJ2-6
TGTGCCAGCATCCAGGCATCCCTCTCGGATCCCACCGTCCTGACTTTC
CASIQASLSDPTVLTF
>-|-|TRBV18|TRBJ2-2
TGTGCCAGCTCACGACTATCTAGCTTCAGTGACACCGGGGAGCTGTTTTTT
CASSRLSSFSDTGELFF
>TRBD1|-|TRBV28|TRBJ1-1
TGTGCCAGCAGTTCCTCTCGACAGGGCATCGGTGAAGCTTTCTTT
CASSSSRQGIGEAFF
>-|-|TRBV5-1|TRBJ1-1
TGCGCCAGCAGCTTGTCCCAACAGGCCACTGAAGCTTTCTTT
CASSLSQQATEAFF
>-|-|TRBV24-1|TRBJ2-1
TGTGCCACCAGTGCCCCTGGGGCGGGGGCCCGCAATGAGCAGTTCTTC
CATSAPGAGARNEQFF
>-|once|TRBV9|TRBJ2-1
TGTGCCAGCAGCGTAGAAGGGGTCTCCTACAATGAGCAGTTCTTC
CASSVEGVSYNEQFF
>-|few|TRBV3-1/TRBV3-2|TRBJ2-7
TGTGCCAGCAGCCAAGCTTACGAGCAGTACTTC
CASSQAYEQYF
>-|-|TRBV3-1/TRBV3-2|TRBJ1-3
TGTGCCAGCAGCCAAACCAGGACAGGAAACACCATATATTTT
CASSQTRTGNTIYF
>TRBD1|-|TRBV4-3|TRBJ2-7
TGCGCCAGCAGCCAATACAGGGGGGTCTACGAGCAGTACTTC
CASSQYRGVYEQYF
>-|-|TRBV29-1|TRBJ2-7
TGCAGCGTTGAAGGGACGGGACTCTCCTACGAGCAGTACTTC
CSVEGTGLSYEQYF
>-|-|TRBV6-5|TRBJ2-7
TGTGCCAGCAGGTTAGGGGGGGGAACCTACGAGCAGTACTTC
CASRLGGGTYEQYF
>-|-|TRBV28|TRBJ2-3
TGTGCCAGCAGTGCCCAGGGGGAGGCAGATACGCAGTATTTT
CASSAQGEADTQYF
>-|-|TRBV7-9|TRBJ2-2
TGTGCCAGCAGCTTCGGACAGCTTAACGGGGAGCTGTTTTTT
CASSFGQLNGELFF
>-|-|TRBV28|TRBJ2-2
TGTGCCAGCAGTTTACATAGTTTGAGGGCGAACACCGGGGAGCTGTTTTTT
CASSLHSLRANTGELFF
>TRBD1|once|TRBV24-1|TRBJ2-2
TGTGCCACCAGTGACCCGGGACAGGGGGGCACCGGGGAGCTGTTTTTT
CATSDPGQGGTGELFF
>-|-|TRBV4-1|TRBJ1-1
TGCGCCAGCAGCCCCCAGGGACAAAACACTGAAGCTTTCTTT
CASSPQGQNTEAFF
>-|-|TRBV5-5|TRBJ2-7
TGTGCCAGCAGCTTTGCCAAAGGGGTGGCACTGGAGGGCGAGCAGTACTTC
CASSFAKGVALEGEQYF
>TRBD2|-|TRBV19|TRBJ2-1
TGTGCCAGCGAGAAAAAGACTAGCGAGAGCTTCAATGAGCAGTTCTTC
CASEKKTSESFNEQFF
>TRBD1|few|TRBV3-1/TRBV3-2|TRBJ1-6
TGTGCCAGCAGCCTACGTGGGACAGGGGGTAGGTCACCCCTCCACTTT
CASSLRGTGGRSPLHF
>TRBD1|once|TRBV10-3|TRBJ2-2
TGTGCCATCACTCCGGACAGGGCCGGGGAGCTGTTTTTT
CAITPDRAGELFF
>TRBD1|-|TRBV7-2|TRBJ2-7
TGTGCCAGCAGCCCCCGGACAGGGCTACCCTACGAGCAGTACTTC
CASSPRTGLPYEQYF
>TRBD2|-|TRBV4-2|TRBJ2-4
TGTGCCAGCAGCCAAGGTAGCGGGGGGGTGGACATTCAGTACTTC
CASSQGSGGVDIQYF
>TRBD1|-|TRBV19|TRBJ1-2
TGTGCCAGTAGTGTGACAGGGGGGGTTGGCTACACCTTC
CASSVTGGVGYTF
>-|-|TRBV7-2|TRBJ2-2
TGTGCCAGCAGCTTTTTAGGCGGTACCGGGGAGCTGTTTTTT
CASSFLGGTGELFF
>-|-|TRBV11-1|TRBJ1-1
TGTGCCACCAGACCTAGTATGAACACTGAAGCTTTCTTT
CATRPSMNTEAFF
>TRBD1|-|TRBV5-1|TRBJ2-5
TGCGCCAGCAGCTCCCCAGGGGGCTTGGGTCAAGAGACCCAGTACTTC
CASSSPGGLGQETQYF
>TRBD1|once|TRBV7-3|TRBJ2-2
TGTGCCAGCAGCCCAACCGGGACAGGGAACACCGGGGAGCTGTTTTTT
CASSPTGTGNTGELFF
>-|once|TRBV7-2|TRBJ2-3
TGTGCCAGCAGCTTAGGTCCTCCAGGACAGAGCACAGATACGCAGTATTTT
CASSLGPPGQSTDTQYF
>-|once|TRBV6-5|TRBJ1-1
TGTGCCAGCAGAAAAGCGGGGAACACTGAAGCTTTCTTT
CASRKAGNTEAFF
>-|once|TRBV29-1|TRBJ2-1
TGCAGCGTGGAAGGGCCGATCCGGAGGTCACAGAATTACAATGAGCAGTTCTTC
CSVEGPIRRSQNYNEQFF
>-|-|TRBV9|TRBJ2-1
TGTGCCAGCAGCGCCCGGGGTCAGGCTGTTAAGCAGTTCTTC
CASSARGQAVKQFF
>-|many|TRBV7-9|TRBJ2-5
TGTGCCAGCAGCGGAACCCCCGGGACTCGAGGGTGGGAGACCCAGTACTTC
CASSGTPGTRGWETQYF
>-|-|TRBV29-1|TRBJ1-1
TGCAGCGGTGGTTTGGGGGCGAACACTGAAGCTTTCTTT
CSGGLGANTEAFF
>-|-|TRBV27|TRBJ1-1
TGTGCCAGCAGTCGGACAGATTTCTACACTGAAGCTTTCTTT
CASSRTDFYTEAFF
>-|-|TRBV11-3|TRBJ2-7
TGTGCCAGCAGCCGGGGGGGGACAGATTCCTACGAGCAGTACTTC
CASSRGGTDSYEQYF
>TRBD1|-|TRBV10-3|TRBJ2-1
TGTGCCATCAGTCCGGGACAGGGGGTCTACAATGAGCAGTTCTTC
CAISPGQGVYNEQFF
>-|-|TRBV19|TRBJ2-1
TGTGCCAGTAACGTCGACAGGACAGCAACCAATGAGCAGTTCTTC
CASNVDRTATNEQFF
>-|-|TRBV19|TRBJ1-1
TGTGCCAGTAGTAACAGGGTGGGGGACACTGAAGCTTTCTTT
CASSNRVGDTEAFF
>TRBD1|-|TRBV10-3|TRBJ1-1
TGTGCCATCAGTGATCGGGGACAGGGGAACACTGAAGCTTTCTTT
CAISDRGQGNTEAFF